This T cell receptor beta chain derives from a study of blood T cells in healthy people across ages. A sample-barcoded 5' primer and a J-beta primer mix were used in a second PCR of roughly 6 to 11 cycles. Using its own MiXCR run on the 5' RACE reads, TCRdb lists one record per CDR3 protein. The sample lists roughly 1,500,000 distinct CDR3 sequences, around 39% seen once, with roughly 7.7% in the top ten. Trimming stripped 8 bases from V and 7 bases from J, with 12 bases between. Looked up from germline, CDR1 is MNHEY and CDR2 is SMNVEV (reference sequence). CDR3 length: 12 amino acids. The TCR was taken from a woman between 18 and 29 years old in good health. The rearrangement uses TRBV27 and TRBJ1-5, with D unclear. Specimen: blood. The CDR3 region has the DNA TGTGCCAGCCGAACTTTGGGCCAGCCCCAGCATTTT. Translated, it gives CASRTLGQPQHF.